The next 11 T cell receptor beta chains were all read from a single sample in a study of blood T cell repertoires in COVID-19. Clones were sequenced by immunoSEQ multiplex PCR, and TCRdb holds only the in-frame ones, with some missing. The repertoire includes 400,000 to 450,000 clones, approximately 90% of them detected once, and about 1.6% sits in the top ten. Sequenced input: peripheral blood. All receptors come from a woman between 35 and 50 years old with COVID-19, enrolled during active disease.

J is TRBJ1-5 and V is TRBV6-1, with 7 bases that match TRBD1. The CDR3 sequence is 17 residues long. Germline CDR1 reads MNHNS; CDR2 reads SASEGT. With V trimmed by 0 bases and J by 3 bases, 8 bases remained unmatched. As DNA, the CDR3 is TGTGCCAGCAGTGAAGCGTCCGCAGGGGGGATCAATCAGCCCCAGCATTTT. Translation gives CASSEASAGGINQPQHF.

The gene calls are TRBV30 and TRBJ1-2, with D unresolved. Germline V gives CDR1 GTSNPN, CDR2 SVGIG (reference sequence). The germline V and J ends were trimmed by 4 bases and 8 bases, with 8 bases remaining between them. This CDR3 has 10 amino acids. CDR3 in amino acids: CAWNREGYTF. The CDR3 bases are TGTGCCTGGAATCGAGAAGGCTACACCTTC.

The V and J genes are TRBV7-8 and TRBJ1-1; weak D call: TRBD1 (5 bases). V lost 2 bases and J 10 bases, leaving 17 bases between the germline ends. This CDR3 has 14 residues. Per germline, CDR1 SGHVS and CDR2 FQNEAQ. The CDR3 loop reads CASSLRNRPRRAFF. For the CDR3, the DNA is TGTGCCAGCAGCTTAAGGAACAGGCCTCGGCGAGCTTTCTTT. The full variable domain, with the rest looked up from reference TRBV7-8 and TRBJ1-1, is GAGVSQSPRYKVAKRGQDVALRCDPISGHVSLFWYQQALGQGPEFLTYFQNEAQLDKSGLPSDRFFAERPEGSVSTLKIQRTQQEDSAVYLCASSLRNRPRRAFFGQGTRLTVV.

The table lists this clone with a count of one. V is TRBV5-4 and J is TRBJ1-1, with D perhaps TRBD1 (6 bases). The V and J ends lost 4 bases and 6 bases respectively, with 16 bases between them. The germline gives CDR1 SGHNT, CDR2 YYREEE (reference sequence). This CDR3 contains 14 residues. CDR3 bases: TGTGCCAGCAGCCGGTTCGACAGGCAGGCTGAAGCTTTCTTT. Its protein is CASSRFDRQAEAFF. The complete variable domain, with remaining parts taken from reference TRBV5-4 and TRBJ1-1, reads ETGVTQSPTHLIKTRGQQVTLRCSSQSGHNTVSWYQQALGQGPQFIFQYYREEENGRGNFPPRFSGLQFPNYSSELNVNALELDDSALYLCASSRFDRQAEAFFGQGTRLTVV.

V usage is TRBV2 and J usage is TRBJ1-1; D ambiguous. The V end lost 2 bases, the J end lost 4 bases, and 8 bases lay between the germline ends. The germline V gene has CDR1 SNHLY and CDR2 FYNNEI. The CDR3 has 13 amino acids. The CDR3: CASSEYQRTEAFF. In DNA form, the CDR3 reads TGTGCCAGCAGTGAATATCAGCGCACTGAAGCTTTCTTT.

The chain links TRBV7-2 to TRBJ1-1; D is perhaps TRBD1 (5 bases). The CDR3 is made up of 14 amino acids. Trimming left V 6 bases short and J 1 base short, with 12 bases between. Per the germline V gene, CDR1 is SGHTA and CDR2 is FQGNSA. The CDR3 reads CASSPQGGNTEAFF. CDR3 DNA sequence: TGTGCCAGCAGTCCTCAGGGAGGGAACACTGAAGCTTTCTTT.

The chain's CDR3 is CASSLHPRGQGNEQFF. Here the CDR3 DNA reads TGTGCCAGCAGCTTACACCCCAGGGGGCAGGGAAATGAGCAGTTCTTC. J is TRBJ2-1 and V is TRBV7-2, with 8 positions matching TRBD1. Germline CDR1 SGHTA, CDR2 FQGNSA. The CDR3 spans 16 residues. With 2 bases clipped from V and 7 bases from J, the junction kept 10 bases outside the gene matches. The whole variable domain, remainder taken from reference TRBV7-2 and TRBJ2-1, is GAGVSQSPSNKVTEKGKDVELRCDPISGHTALYWYRQSLGQGLEFLIYFQGNSAPDKSGLPSDRFSAERTGGSVSTLTIQRTQQEDSAVYLCASSLHPRGQGNEQFFGPGTRLTVL.

The CDR3, as DNA: TGTGCCAGCAGCTTAGCAGGTGGACAGGGACTAGCCCGGAACGACGAGCAGTACTTC. It codes for CASSLAGGQGLARNDEQYF. This chain uses TRBV7-2 with TRBJ2-7; D possibly corresponds to TRBD2 (9 bases). In germline, CDR1 is SGHTA, CDR2 FQGNSA. The CDR3 is made up of 19 amino acids. V was pared by 0 bases and J by 5 bases, with 26 bases between.

This chain uses TRBV6-5 with TRBJ1-3; no clear D gene. Germline CDR1 is MNHEY and CDR2 is SVGAGI. The CDR3 runs to 13 residues. V was pared by 10 bases and J by 1 base, with 11 bases between. CDR3 in DNA: TGTGCCACCGTACTTAGTTCTGGAAACACCATATATTTT. Its translation is CATVLSSGNTIYF.

As to this clone: This may be a read error: a much more frequent sequence differs by one nucleotide. The chain is built from TRBV7-8 and TRBJ1-2; D possibly corresponds to TRBD1 (6 bases). This CDR3 spans 13 amino acids. Germline V lookup: CDR1 SGHVS, CDR2 FQNEAQ. V gave up 6 bases and J gave up 2 bases, with 10 bases separating them. The CDR3 reads CASSSTGNYGYTF. CDR3 nucleotides: TGTGCCAGCAGTTCTACAGGGAACTATGGCTACACCTTC.

This clone was seen once. V usage is TRBV9 and J usage is TRBJ2-7, with D maybe TRBD2 (5 bases). The ends were cut back, 0 bases at V and 0 bases at J, with 10 bases in the middle. CDR1 and CDR2 from the germline V gene are SGDLS and YYNGEE. CDR3 length: 15 amino acids. The CDR3 DNA is TGTGCCAGCAGCGTAGGGGCGGGTGGCTCCTACGAGCAGTACTTC. As protein: CASSVGAGGSYEQYF.